The entry that follows covers one T cell receptor beta chain sequence. Its antigen is unknown. Unmatched junction bases numbered 6, after V lost 5 bases and J lost 1 base. CDR3 size: 16 residues. CDR1 and CDR2 (germline): MNHNY, SVGAGI (reference sequence). The data stem from a study of cytomegalovirus exposure and HLA in healthy donors. Study-wide context: About 80 million unique TCRs, all from HLA-typed donors, were included in an early release of the data. Findings and caveats of the study: Across donors, presence/absence analyses took sequencing depth to be roughly uniform. The listing of 150 to 200 TCR beta chains classed them as cytomegalovirus-associated.

Both 60 Vbeta primers and 13 Jbeta primers went into the PCR. Measured with immunoSEQ multiplex PCR; TCRdb has only the in-frame clones, and not every one. Of around 200,000 clones detected, under 85% appear once; the ten largest clones hold more than 1.5%. This sequence joins TRBV6-6 and TRBJ1-5, with 9 bases lining up with TRBD1. The sequence was collected from a man in his forties or fifties in good health and CMV-seronegative. Sequenced material: PBMCs. CDR3 sequence: CASSTGQGRSNQPQHF. The CDR3 DNA is TGTGCCAGCAGTACGGGACAGGGTAGGAGCAATCAGCCCCAGCATTTT.